These 8 T cell receptor beta chains share one sample of origin, sequenced in a study of T-cell memory formation after mild COVID-19 (dated by TCRdb to about 2021). Libraries were prepared through 5' RACE. Sequencing instrument: Illumina NovaSeq 6000. The raw public data were reprocessed by TCRdb itself: fastp quality trimming at Q25, MiXCR clonotype calling, in-frame beta chains only. Every CDR3 protein is listed once, alongside the most common genes and DNA of its rows. The sample profile shows a few hundred thousand distinct CDR3 sequences; 21% of them were found once. Together, the top ten hold roughly an eighth of the sample. Material for sequencing was PBMCs or a T cell subset sorted from them (not recorded which). The receptors originated from an adult woman who had mild COVID-19 (a few samples of this study predate the infection). The sample titles of this study are shuffled in the database, so cell type and time point are left out; the donor was told from shared clones.

This clonotype was counted between two and nine times. The V and J genes are TRBV7-6 and TRBJ2-3; D remains unclear. The CDR3 sequence is 13 residues long. Germline V gene lookup returns CDR1 SGHVS and CDR2 FNYEAQ. The ends were cut back, 5 bases at V and 0 bases at J, with 6 bases in the middle. This chain's CDR3 is CASSRPSTDTQYF. Here the CDR3 DNA reads TGTGCCAGCAGCCGCCCTAGCACAGATACGCAGTATTTT.

The rearrangement joins TRBV5-1 to TRBJ2-2; D is perhaps TRBD1 (5 bases). CDR1 and CDR2 (germline): SGHRS, YFSETQ. The CDR3 has 14 residues. The V end lost 1 base, the J end lost 5 bases, and 9 bases lay between the germline ends. The CDR3 DNA reads TGCGCCAGCAGCTTGAAGGGGTGGACCGGGGAGCTGTTTTTT. Its translation: CASSLKGWTGELFF.

Only a few counts were recorded for this clonotype. The V gene is TRBV12-3 or TRBV12-4, the J gene TRBJ2-7; D remains ambiguous. V lost 4 bases, J lost 2 bases, and 18 bases lay in between. This CDR3 has 16 amino acids. The CDR3 nucleotides read TGTGCCAGCAGTTCTAAACTGGATATTAGACCCTACGAGCAGTACTTC. Protein product: CASSSKLDIRPYEQYF.

This clonotype showed up many times. Here the CDR3 reads CSARKQQGVSTEAFF. In DNA, the CDR3 is TGCAGTGCTAGAAAACAACAGGGGGTCTCCACTGAAGCTTTCTTT. The chain uses TRBV20-1 and TRBJ1-1, with 8 bases lining up with TRBD1. Germline lookup yields CDR1 DFQATT and CDR2 SNEGSKA (reference sequence). J gave up 4 bases and V 2 bases, and 9 bases lay outside the gene matches. CDR3 length: 15 amino acids.

The chain has TRBV12-3 or TRBV12-4 and TRBJ1-2; 9 bases line up with TRBD1. Germline trimming cut 4 bases from V and 4 bases from J; bases unmatched to any gene: 7. CDR3 size: 15 residues. In nucleotides, the CDR3 is TGTGCCAGCAGTTCGCCGGGACAGGGTGGCTATGGCTACACCTTC. Residues: CASSSPGQGGYGYTF.

In this sample, this clonotype turned up a few times. The rearrangement links TRBV12-3 or TRBV12-4 to TRBJ1-5; D is unresolved. V dropped 1 base and J dropped 2 bases, with 6 bases sitting between them. The CDR3 is 14 residues long. CDR3 nucleotide sequence: TGTGCCAGCAGTTTAGAAGTGGGCAATCAGCCCCAGCATTTT. It codes for CASSLEVGNQPQHF.

In its sample, this clonotype was seen many times. At one end, the junction sequence differs from germline, possibly due to a read error. V is TRBV15 and J is TRBJ2-5, with D possibly TRBD2 on 5 matching bases. CDR1 and CDR2 (germline): LNHNV, YYDKDF (reference sequence). CDR3 size: 12 residues. The CDR3 region has the DNA TGTGCCACCAGCAGAGATGATACAAGAGGGTTCTTC. It translates to CATSRDDTRGFF.

This chain joins TRBV7-8 and TRBJ1-4; possible D gene TRBD1, 6 bases. The CDR3 contains 15 residues. CDR1 SGHVS and CDR2 FQNEAQ come from the germline V gene. Trimming pared 5 bases from V and 4 bases from J, leaving 14 bases between. CDR3 in DNA: TGTGCCAGCAGCCCCCGGGACAAAATTAATGAAAAACTGTTTTTT. Protein product: CASSPRDKINEKLFF.